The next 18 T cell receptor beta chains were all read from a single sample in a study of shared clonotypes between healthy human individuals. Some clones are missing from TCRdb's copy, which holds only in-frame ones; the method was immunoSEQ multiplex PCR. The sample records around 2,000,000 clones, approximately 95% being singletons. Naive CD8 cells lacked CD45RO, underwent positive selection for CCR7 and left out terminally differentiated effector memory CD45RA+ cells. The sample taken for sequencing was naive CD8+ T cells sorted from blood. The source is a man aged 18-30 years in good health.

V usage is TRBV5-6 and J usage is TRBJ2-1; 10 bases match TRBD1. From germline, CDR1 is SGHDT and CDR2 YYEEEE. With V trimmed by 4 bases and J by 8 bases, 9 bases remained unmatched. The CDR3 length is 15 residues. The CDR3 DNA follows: TGTGCCAGCAGCCCGTTTCGGGACAGGGGCTATGAGCAGTTCTTC. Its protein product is CASSPFRDRGYEQFF.

The CDR3 loop reads CASSLRDRDHSPLHF. In nucleotides, the CDR3 is TGTGCCAGCAGCCTCCGGGACAGAGATCATTCACCCCTCCACTTT. The rearrangement joins TRBV7-3 to TRBJ1-6, with TRBD1 matching 7 bases. Germline lookup yields CDR1 SGHTA and CDR2 FQGTGA. Trimming removed 5 bases from V and 8 bases from J; junction bases left unmatched: 9. This CDR3 comprises 15 residues. The full variable domain, rest sourced from reference TRBV7-3 and TRBJ1-6, is GAGVSQTPSNKVTEKGKYVELRCDPISGHTALYWYRQSLGQGPEFLIYFQGTGAADDSGLPNDRFFAVRPEGSVSTLKIQRTERGDSAVYLCASSLRDRDHSPLHFGNGTRLTVT.

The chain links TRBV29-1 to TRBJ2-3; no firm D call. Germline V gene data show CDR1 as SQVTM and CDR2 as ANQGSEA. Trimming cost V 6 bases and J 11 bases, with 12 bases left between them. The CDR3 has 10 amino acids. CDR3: CSVGSNEQYF. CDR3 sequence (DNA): TGCAGCGTCGGTTCGAATGAGCAGTATTTT.

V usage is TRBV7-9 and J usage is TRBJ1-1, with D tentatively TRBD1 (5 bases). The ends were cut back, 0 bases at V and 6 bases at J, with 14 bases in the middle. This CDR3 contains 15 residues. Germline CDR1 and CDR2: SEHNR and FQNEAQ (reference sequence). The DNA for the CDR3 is TGTGCCAGCAGCTTAGCGGACGGGACTGGGGCTGAAGCTTTCTTT. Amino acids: CASSLADGTGAEAFF.

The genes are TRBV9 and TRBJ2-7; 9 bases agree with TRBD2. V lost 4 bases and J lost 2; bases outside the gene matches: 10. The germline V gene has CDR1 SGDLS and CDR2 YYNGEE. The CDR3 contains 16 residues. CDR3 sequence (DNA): TGTGCCAGCAGCCCATCAGGACTAGCGACACCCTACGAGCAGTACTTC. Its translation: CASSPSGLATPYEQYF. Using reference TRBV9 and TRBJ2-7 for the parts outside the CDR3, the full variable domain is DSGVTQTPKHLITATGQRVTLRCSPRSGDLSVYWYQQSLDQGLQFLIQYYNGEERAKGNILERFSAQQFPDLHSELNLSSLELGDSALYFCASSPSGLATPYEQYFGPGTRLTVT.

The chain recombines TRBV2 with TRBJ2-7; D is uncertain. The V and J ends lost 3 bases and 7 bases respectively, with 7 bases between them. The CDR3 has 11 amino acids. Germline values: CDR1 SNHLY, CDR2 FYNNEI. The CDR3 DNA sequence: TGTGCCAGCAGTGACCCAAGGGAGCAGTACTTC. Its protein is CASSDPREQYF.

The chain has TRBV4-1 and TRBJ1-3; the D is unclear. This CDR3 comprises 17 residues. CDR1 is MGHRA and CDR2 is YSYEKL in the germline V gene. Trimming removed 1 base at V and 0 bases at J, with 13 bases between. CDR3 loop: CASSQGSDEYSGNTIYF. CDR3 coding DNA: TGCGCCAGCAGCCAAGGATCTGACGAATACTCTGGAAACACCATATATTTT.

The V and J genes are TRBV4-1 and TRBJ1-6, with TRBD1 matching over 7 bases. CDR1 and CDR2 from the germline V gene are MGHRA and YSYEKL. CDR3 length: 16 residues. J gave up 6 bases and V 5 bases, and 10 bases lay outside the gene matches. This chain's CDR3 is CASSETGVSGNSPLHF. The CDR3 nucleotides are TGCGCCAGCAGCGAAACAGGGGTGTCCGGTAATTCACCCCTCCACTTT.

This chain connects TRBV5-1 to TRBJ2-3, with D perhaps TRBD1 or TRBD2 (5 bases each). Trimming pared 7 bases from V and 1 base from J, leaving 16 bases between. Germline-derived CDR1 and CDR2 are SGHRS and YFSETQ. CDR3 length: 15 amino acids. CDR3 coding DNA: TGCGCCAGCCTTCCAGGGCAGGGAGGCACAGATACGCAGTATTTT. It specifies CASLPGQGGTDTQYF.

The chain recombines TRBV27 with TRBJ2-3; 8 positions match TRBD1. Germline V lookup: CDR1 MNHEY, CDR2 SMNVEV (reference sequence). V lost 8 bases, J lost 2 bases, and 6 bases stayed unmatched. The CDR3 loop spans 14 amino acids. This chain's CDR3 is CASGLTGVTDTQYF. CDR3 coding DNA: TGTGCCAGCGGATTGACAGGGGTCACAGATACGCAGTATTTT.

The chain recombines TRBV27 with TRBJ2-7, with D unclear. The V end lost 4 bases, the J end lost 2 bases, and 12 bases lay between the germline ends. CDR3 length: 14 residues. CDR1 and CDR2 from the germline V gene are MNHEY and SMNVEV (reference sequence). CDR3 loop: CASSSLAAAYEQYF. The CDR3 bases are TGTGCCAGCAGTTCATTGGCGGCGGCCTACGAGCAGTACTTC.

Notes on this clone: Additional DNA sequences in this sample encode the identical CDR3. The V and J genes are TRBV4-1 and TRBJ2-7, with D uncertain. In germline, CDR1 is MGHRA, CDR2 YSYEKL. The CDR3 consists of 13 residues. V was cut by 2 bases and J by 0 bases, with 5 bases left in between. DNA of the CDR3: TGCGCCAGCAGCCAACAGTCCTCCTACGAGCAGTACTTC. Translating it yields CASSQQSSYEQYF.

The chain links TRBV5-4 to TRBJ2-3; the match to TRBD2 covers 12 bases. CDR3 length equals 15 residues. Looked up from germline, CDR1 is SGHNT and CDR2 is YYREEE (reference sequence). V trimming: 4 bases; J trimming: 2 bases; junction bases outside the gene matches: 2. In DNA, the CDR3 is TGTGCCAGCAGCACTAGCGGGGGGCTCACAGATACGCAGTATTTT. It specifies CASSTSGGLTDTQYF.

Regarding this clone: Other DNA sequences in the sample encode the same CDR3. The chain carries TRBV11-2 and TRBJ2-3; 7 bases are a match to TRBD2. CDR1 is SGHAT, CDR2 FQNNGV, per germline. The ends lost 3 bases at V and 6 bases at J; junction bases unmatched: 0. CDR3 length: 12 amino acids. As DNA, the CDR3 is TGTGCCAGCAGCTTGGGAGGGGATACGCAGTATTTT. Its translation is CASSLGGDTQYF.

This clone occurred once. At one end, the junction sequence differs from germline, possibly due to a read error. The CDR3 nucleotides are TGTGCTAGCAGCGCGTACATCGAGGGAGGCACAGATACGCAGTATTTT. As protein: CASSAYIEGGTDTQYF. The J gene is TRBJ2-3, the V gene TRBV7-7, with D possibly matching TRBD2 (5 bases). The CDR3 runs 16 residues. Germline V gene data show CDR1 as SSHAT and CDR2 as FNYEAQ (reference sequence).

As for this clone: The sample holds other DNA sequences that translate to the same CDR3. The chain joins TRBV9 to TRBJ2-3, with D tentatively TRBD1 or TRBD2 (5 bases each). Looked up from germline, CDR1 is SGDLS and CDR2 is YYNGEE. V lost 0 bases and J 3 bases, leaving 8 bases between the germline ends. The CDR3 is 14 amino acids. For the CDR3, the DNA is TGTGCCAGCAGCGTAGGGGACCTTACAGATACGCAGTATTTT. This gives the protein CASSVGDLTDTQYF.

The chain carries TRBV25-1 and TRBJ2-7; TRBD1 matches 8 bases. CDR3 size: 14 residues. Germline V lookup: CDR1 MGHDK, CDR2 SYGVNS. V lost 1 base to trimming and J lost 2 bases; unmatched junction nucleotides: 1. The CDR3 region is CASSESDRAYEQYF. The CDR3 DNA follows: TGTGCCAGCAGTGAATCGGACAGGGCCTACGAGCAGTACTTC.

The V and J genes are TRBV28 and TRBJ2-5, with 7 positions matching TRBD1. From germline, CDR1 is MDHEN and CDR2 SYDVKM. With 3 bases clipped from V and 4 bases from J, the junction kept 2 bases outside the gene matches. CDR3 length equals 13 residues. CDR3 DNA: TGTGCCAGCAGTTTTCGGACAGGAGAGACCCAGTACTTC. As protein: CASSFRTGETQYF.